The 18 T cell receptor beta chains below were found in one sample sequenced in a study of blood T cell repertoires in COVID-19. Some clones are missing from TCRdb's copy, which holds only in-frame ones; the method was immunoSEQ multiplex PCR. The data hold some 94,000 clones, with roughly 84% observed a single time. Sequenced sample: peripheral blood. The source of these receptors is a man between 65 and 85 years old with active or convalescent COVID-19.

This clone came up once. V usage is TRBV7-9 and J usage is TRBJ2-1; D call uncertain. V gave up 4 bases and J gave up 0 bases, with 16 bases separating them. CDR3 length: 17 amino acids. Looked up from germline, CDR1 is SEHNR and CDR2 is FQNEAQ (reference sequence). The CDR3 DNA is TGTGCCAGCAGCTCAAGATTGACCCGGAGCTCCTACAATGAGCAGTTCTTC. Protein sequence: CASSSRLTRSSYNEQFF.

The rearrangement uses TRBV28 and TRBJ2-7; perhaps TRBD2 as D (6 bases). V was shortened by 4 bases and J by 2 bases, with 9 bases between the two germline ends. CDR3 length equals 13 residues. Looked up from germline, CDR1 is MDHEN and CDR2 is SYDVKM. The CDR3 coding sequence is TGTGCCAGCAGTTCGGGACTGACCTACGAGCAGTACTTC. Its protein product is CASSSGLTYEQYF.

This clone was recorded once. The CDR3 reads CASSEEFAGVFEQYF. The CDR3 nucleotides read TGTGCCAGCAGTGAAGAGTTCGCAGGGGTTTTCGAGCAGTACTTC. V and J are TRBV6-1 and TRBJ2-7; D is perhaps TRBD1 (6 bases). This CDR3 has 15 residues. V lost 1 base and J lost 6, with 16 bases in between. The germline V gene has CDR1 MNHNS and CDR2 SASEGT.

This clone was detected only a few times. The rearrangement links TRBV7-2 to TRBJ2-1; TRBD1 is a possible D gene (6 bases). CDR1 is SGHTA, CDR2 FQGNSA, per germline. This CDR3 contains 13 residues. The V gene lost 11 bases and the J gene lost 3 bases, with 14 bases spanning the gap. CDR3 loop: CAGRDTHYNEQFF. The CDR3, as DNA: TGTGCCGGCCGGGACACTCACTACAATGAGCAGTTCTTC.

The chain couples TRBV6-4 to TRBJ2-2; 12 bases are shared with TRBD1. Germline loops: CDR1 MRHNA, CDR2 SNTAGT. This CDR3 contains 15 residues. V shed 5 bases and J 6 bases; nucleotides not matched to a gene: 4. CDR3 coding DNA: TGTGCCAGCAGTCCGGGACAGGGGGCGGCCGGGGAGCTGTTTTTT. Its protein is CASSPGQGAAGELFF.

The CDR3 bases are TGTGCCAGCAGCAAAAAGGGGGCAGGGACTGAAGCTTTCTTT. Its protein product is CASSKKGAGTEAFF. The J gene is TRBJ1-1, the V gene TRBV21-1; the listed D gene, TRBD1, was not tested against the DNA. TRBV21-1 is a recognized pseudogene. The CDR3 has 14 amino acids.

The V call is TRBV5-1, the J call TRBJ1-1; D not resolved. This CDR3 spans 15 amino acids. The ends were cut back, 0 bases at V and 2 bases at J, with 11 bases in the middle. Germline CDR1 and CDR2: SGHRS and YFSETQ. The CDR3 reads CASSLDGVTNTEAFF. Written as DNA, the CDR3 is TGCGCCAGCAGCTTGGACGGGGTCACAAACACTGAAGCTTTCTTT.

The chain carries TRBV3-1 (or the pseudogene TRBV3-2) and TRBJ2-7, with 7 bases lining up with TRBD1. From germline, CDR1 is LGHDT and CDR2 YNNKEL (reference sequence). The junction had 13 bases not matched to a gene; V was cut back by 4 bases and J by 1 base. The CDR3 extends over 17 amino acids. The CDR3 is CASSRMIYRGGSYEQYF. The CDR3 DNA reads TGTGCCAGCAGCCGTATGATATACAGGGGTGGGTCCTACGAGCAGTACTTC.

This clone was seen once. This rearrangement joins TRBV7-2 to TRBJ2-3; D is perhaps TRBD1 (5 bases). Germline loops: CDR1 SGHTA, CDR2 FQGNSA. V lost 5 bases, J lost 4 bases, and 10 bases lay in between. The CDR3 is 13 amino acids. Here the CDR3 reads CASSTDISDTQYF. The DNA of the CDR3 is TGTGCCAGCAGCACGGACATCTCAGATACGCAGTATTTT. Variable domain in full (rest from reference TRBV7-2 and TRBJ2-3): GAGVSQSPSNKVTEKGKDVELRCDPISGHTALYWYRQSLGQGLEFLIYFQGNSAPDKSGLPSDRFSAERTGGSVSTLTIQRTQQEDSAVYLCASSTDISDTQYFGPGTRLTVL.

As DNA, the CDR3 is TGTGCCAGCAGTTCCGGGACAGGGTCCACCGATACCCAGTACTTC. Amino acids: CASSSGTGSTDTQYF. V gene TRBV28 combines with J gene TRBJ2-5, with 9 bases identical to TRBD1. The CDR3 consists of 15 residues. Germline values: CDR1 MDHEN, CDR2 SYDVKM. V was pared by 4 bases and J by 8 bases, with 11 bases of the junction left unmatched.

The chain is built from TRBV25-1 and TRBJ2-7, with a tentative D call TRBD1 (5 bases). V was cut by 8 bases and J by 6 bases, with 11 bases left in between. This CDR3 contains 11 residues. Germline CDR1 reads MGHDK; CDR2 reads SYGVNS. The CDR3 is CASGARSEQYF. CDR3 DNA: TGTGCCAGCGGGGCCCGTAGCGAGCAGTACTTC.

The chain carries TRBV28 and TRBJ1-1, with TRBD1 as a possible D gene (6 bases). Trimming took off 6 bases at V and 1 base at J, with 15 bases between the two ends. Germline CDR1 reads MDHEN; CDR2 reads SYDVKM. The CDR3 contains 15 residues. The CDR3 loop is CASSQIGQKNTEAFF. For the CDR3, the DNA is TGTGCCAGCAGCCAGATTGGACAGAAGAACACTGAAGCTTTCTTT.

The V gene is TRBV5-1, the J gene TRBJ1-1; 12 bases line up with TRBD1. CDR3 length: 15 amino acids. Germline loops: CDR1 SGHRS, CDR2 YFSETQ. The V and J ends lost 3 bases and 7 bases, in that order; junction bases with no gene match: 7. This CDR3 is CASSYGTGGMGEAFF. CDR3 nucleotides: TGCGCCAGCAGCTACGGGACAGGGGGCATGGGTGAAGCTTTCTTT.

V usage is TRBV25-1 and J usage is TRBJ2-5, with 7 bases lining up with TRBD2. With V trimmed by 1 base and J by 5 bases, 10 bases remained unmatched. CDR1 and CDR2 (germline): MGHDK, SYGVNS. The CDR3 sequence is 16 residues long. The CDR3 sequence: CASSESGGRKVETQYF. CDR3 nucleotides: TGTGCCAGCAGTGAATCGGGAGGACGAAAGGTGGAGACCCAGTACTTC.

In DNA form, the CDR3 reads TGCGCCAGCAGCTTCGGGACTACCCTCTACGAGCAGTACTTC. This gives the protein CASSFGTTLYEQYF. The V and J genes are TRBV5-1 and TRBJ2-7, with 7 positions matching TRBD2. V lost 2 bases and J lost 3; bases outside the gene matches: 5. The germline CDR1 and CDR2 sequences are SGHRS and YFSETQ. The CDR3 runs to 14 residues.

The chain recombines TRBV7-2 with TRBJ2-1, with a weak D call TRBD2 (7 bases). The CDR3 contains 15 residues. Germline V gives CDR1 SGHTA, CDR2 FQGNSA. Trimming removed 1 base from V and 7 bases from J, with 14 bases in between. The CDR3 DNA reads TGTGCCAGCAGCTTAGGCGGGGGCGCCACAAATGAGCAGTTCTTC. It is translated as CASSLGGGATNEQFF.

CDR3 coding DNA: TGTGCCAGTAGTATAGGTAGCAACAATGAGCAGTTCTTC. Residues: CASSIGSNNEQFF. V and J are TRBV19 and TRBJ2-1; unclear D gene. This CDR3 region has 13 residues. Germline CDR1 reads LNHDA; CDR2 reads SQIVND (reference sequence). V lost 1 base to trimming and J lost 5 bases, with 6 bases between them.

This chain joins TRBV5-3 and TRBJ1-1; D gene unclear. TRBV5-3 qualifies as an ORF whose function is uncertain. Trimming cost V 5 bases and J 4 bases, with 6 bases left between them. This CDR3 has 11 residues. CDR3 sequence (DNA): TGTGCCAGAAGATTTCTCACTGAAGCTTTCTTT. Its translation: CARRFLTEAFF.